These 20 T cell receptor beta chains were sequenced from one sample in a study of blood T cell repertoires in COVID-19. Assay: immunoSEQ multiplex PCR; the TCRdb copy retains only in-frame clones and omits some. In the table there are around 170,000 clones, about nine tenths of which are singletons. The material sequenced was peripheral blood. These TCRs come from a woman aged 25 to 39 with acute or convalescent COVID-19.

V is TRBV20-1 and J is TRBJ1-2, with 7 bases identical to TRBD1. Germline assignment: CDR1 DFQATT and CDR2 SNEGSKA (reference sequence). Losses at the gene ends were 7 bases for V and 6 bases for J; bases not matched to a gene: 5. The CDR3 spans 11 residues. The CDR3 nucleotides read TGCAGTGTTCCCCAGGGGGATGGCTACACCTTC. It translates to CSVPQGDGYTF.

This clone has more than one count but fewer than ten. The CDR3 sequence: CASSISRTSGTDEQFF. As DNA, the CDR3 is TGTGCCAGTAGTATATCCCGGACTAGCGGGACGGATGAGCAGTTCTTC. The rearrangement uses TRBV19 and TRBJ2-1, with TRBD2 identical over 12 bases. The CDR3 contains 16 residues. The germline CDR1 and CDR2 sequences are LNHDA and SQIVND (reference sequence). J lost 8 bases, V lost 2 bases, and 7 bases had no gene match. Variable domain in full (rest from reference TRBV19 and TRBJ2-1): DGGITQSPKYLFRKEGQNVTLSCEQNLNHDAMYWYRQDPGQGLRLIYYSQIVNDFQKGDIAEGYSVSREKKESFPLTVTSAQKNPTAFYLCASSISRTSGTDEQFFGPGTRLTVL.

The CDR3: CASRKAGMGGDTQYF. CDR3 bases: TGTGCCAGTAGGAAAGCGGGAATGGGGGGGGATACGCAGTATTTT. The chain has TRBV19 and TRBJ2-3; TRBD2 aligns across 7 bases. Germline V gene sequence: CDR1 LNHDA, CDR2 SQIVND (reference sequence). Unmatched junction bases numbered 12, after V lost 6 bases and J lost 6 bases. The CDR3 spans 15 residues.

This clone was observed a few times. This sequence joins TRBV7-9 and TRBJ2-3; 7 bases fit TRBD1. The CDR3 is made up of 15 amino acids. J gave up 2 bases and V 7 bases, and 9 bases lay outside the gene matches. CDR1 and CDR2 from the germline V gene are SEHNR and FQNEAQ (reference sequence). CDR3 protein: CASTPNRGTTDTQYF. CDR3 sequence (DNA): TGTGCCAGCACCCCGAACAGGGGAACCACAGATACGCAGTATTTT.

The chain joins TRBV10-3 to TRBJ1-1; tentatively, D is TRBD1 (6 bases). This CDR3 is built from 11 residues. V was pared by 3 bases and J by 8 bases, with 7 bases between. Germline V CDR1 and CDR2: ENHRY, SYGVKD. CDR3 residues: CAISEQGEAFF. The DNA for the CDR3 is TGTGCCATCAGTGAACAGGGAGAAGCTTTCTTT.

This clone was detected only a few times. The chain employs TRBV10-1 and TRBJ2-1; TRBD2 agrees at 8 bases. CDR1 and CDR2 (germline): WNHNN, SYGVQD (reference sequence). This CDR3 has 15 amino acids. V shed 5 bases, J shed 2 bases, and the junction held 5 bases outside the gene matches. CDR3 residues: CASSSGSDAYNEQFF. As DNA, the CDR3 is TGCGCCAGCAGTAGCGGGAGTGACGCCTACAATGAGCAGTTCTTC.

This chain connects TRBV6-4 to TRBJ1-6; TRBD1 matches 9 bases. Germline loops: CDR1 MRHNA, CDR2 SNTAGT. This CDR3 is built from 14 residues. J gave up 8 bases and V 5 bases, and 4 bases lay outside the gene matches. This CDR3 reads CASSPRQGDSPLHF. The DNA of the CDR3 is TGTGCCAGCAGTCCGAGACAGGGGGATTCACCCCTCCACTTT.

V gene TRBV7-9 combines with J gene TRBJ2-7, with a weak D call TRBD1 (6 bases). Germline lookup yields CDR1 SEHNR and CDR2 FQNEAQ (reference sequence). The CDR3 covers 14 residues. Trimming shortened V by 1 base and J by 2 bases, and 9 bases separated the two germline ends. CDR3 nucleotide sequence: TGTGCCAGCAGCTTAGACCAGGGGACCTACGAGCAGTACTTC. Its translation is CASSLDQGTYEQYF. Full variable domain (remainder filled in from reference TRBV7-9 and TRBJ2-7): DTGVSQNPRHKITKRGQNVTFRCDPISEHNRLYWYRQTLGQGPEFLTYFQNEAQLEKSRLLSDRFSAERPKGSFSTLEIQRTEQGDSAMYLCASSLDQGTYEQYFGPGTRLTVT.

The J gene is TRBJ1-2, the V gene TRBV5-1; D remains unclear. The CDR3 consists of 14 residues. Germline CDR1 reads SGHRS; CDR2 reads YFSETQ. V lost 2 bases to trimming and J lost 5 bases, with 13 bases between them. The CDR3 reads CASSLFEGDYGYTF. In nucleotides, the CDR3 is TGCGCCAGCAGCTTATTCGAGGGCGATTATGGCTACACCTTC.

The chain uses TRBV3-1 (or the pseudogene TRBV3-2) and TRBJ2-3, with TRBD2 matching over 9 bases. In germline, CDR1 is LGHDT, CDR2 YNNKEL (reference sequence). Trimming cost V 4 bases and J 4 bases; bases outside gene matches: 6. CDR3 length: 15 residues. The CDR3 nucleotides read TGTGCCAGCAGCCGTAGCGGGAGAGGGGCAGATACGCAGTATTTT. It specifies CASSRSGRGADTQYF.

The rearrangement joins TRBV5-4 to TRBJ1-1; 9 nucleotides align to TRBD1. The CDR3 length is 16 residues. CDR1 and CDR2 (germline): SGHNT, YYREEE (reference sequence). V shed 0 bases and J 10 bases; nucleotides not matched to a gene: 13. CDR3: CASSLGRPGQGKGAFF. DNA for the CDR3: TGTGCCAGCAGCTTGGGGCGTCCGGGACAGGGAAAGGGAGCTTTCTTT.

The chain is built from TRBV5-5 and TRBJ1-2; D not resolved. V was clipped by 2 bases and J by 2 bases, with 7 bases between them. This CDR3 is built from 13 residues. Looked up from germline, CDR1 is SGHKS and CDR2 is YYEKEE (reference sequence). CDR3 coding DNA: TGTGCCAGCAGCTTTGCGGTAAACTATGGCTACACCTTC. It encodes CASSFAVNYGYTF.

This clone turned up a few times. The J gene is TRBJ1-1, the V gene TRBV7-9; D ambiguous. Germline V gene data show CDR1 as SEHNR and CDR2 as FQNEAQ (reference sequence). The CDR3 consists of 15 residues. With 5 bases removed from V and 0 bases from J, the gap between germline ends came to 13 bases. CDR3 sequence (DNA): TGTGCCAGCAGCCGTGCTCAGATCATGAACACTGAAGCTTTCTTT. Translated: CASSRAQIMNTEAFF.

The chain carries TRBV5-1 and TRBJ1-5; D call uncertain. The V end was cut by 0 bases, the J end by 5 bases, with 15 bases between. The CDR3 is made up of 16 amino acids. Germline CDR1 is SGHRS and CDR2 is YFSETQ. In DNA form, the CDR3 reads TGCGCCAGCAGCTTGGAGGGAGGTTTCGGCGATCAGCCCCAGCATTTT. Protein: CASSLEGGFGDQPQHF.

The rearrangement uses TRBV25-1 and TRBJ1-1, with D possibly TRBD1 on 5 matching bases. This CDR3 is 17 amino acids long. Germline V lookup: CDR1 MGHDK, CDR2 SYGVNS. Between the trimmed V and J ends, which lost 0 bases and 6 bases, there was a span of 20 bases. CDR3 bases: TGTGCCAGCAGTGAATATAAAGGACATGGTTACCTTCCTGAAGCTTTCTTT. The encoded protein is CASSEYKGHGYLPEAFF.

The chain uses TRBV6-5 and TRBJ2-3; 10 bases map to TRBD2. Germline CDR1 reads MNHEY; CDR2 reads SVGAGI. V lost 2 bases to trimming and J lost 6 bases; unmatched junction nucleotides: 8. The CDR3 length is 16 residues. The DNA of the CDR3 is TGTGCCAGCAGTTACGGGCTAGCGGGAGTTTCGGATACGCAGTATTTT. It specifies CASSYGLAGVSDTQYF.

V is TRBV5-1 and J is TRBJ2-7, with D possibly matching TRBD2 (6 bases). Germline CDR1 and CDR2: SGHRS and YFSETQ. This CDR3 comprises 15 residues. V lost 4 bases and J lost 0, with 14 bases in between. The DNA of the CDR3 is TGCGCCAGCAGCCCCCGGGACTCCTACTCCTACGAGCAGTACTTC. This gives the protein CASSPRDSYSYEQYF.

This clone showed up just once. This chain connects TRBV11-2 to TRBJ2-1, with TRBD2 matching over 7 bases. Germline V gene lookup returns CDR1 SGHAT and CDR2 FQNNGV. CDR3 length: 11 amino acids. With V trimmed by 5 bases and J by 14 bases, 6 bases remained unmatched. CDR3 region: CASSPGTKEFF. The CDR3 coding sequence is TGTGCCAGCAGCCCCGGGACTAAGGAGTTCTTC.

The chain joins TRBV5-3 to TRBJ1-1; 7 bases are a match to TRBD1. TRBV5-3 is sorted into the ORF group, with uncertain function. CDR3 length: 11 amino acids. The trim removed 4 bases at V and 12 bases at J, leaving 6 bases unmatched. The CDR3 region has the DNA TGTGCCAGAAGCCTAGGGACAGCTTCTTTCTTT. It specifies CARSLGTASFF.

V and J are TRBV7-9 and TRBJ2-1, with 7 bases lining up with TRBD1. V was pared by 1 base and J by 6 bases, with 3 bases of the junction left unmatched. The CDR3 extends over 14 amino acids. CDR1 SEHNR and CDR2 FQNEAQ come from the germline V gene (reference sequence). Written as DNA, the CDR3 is TGTGCCAGCAGCTTAGAATCAGGGGGCAATGAGCAGTTCTTC. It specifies CASSLESGGNEQFF.